The 21 T cell receptor beta chains below were found in one sample sequenced in a study of CD8 T cells in ankylosing spondylitis. From the 5' RACE reads, TCRdb called clonotypes with MiXCR, one entry per CDR3 protein. This repertoire shows 50,000 to 75,000 distinct CDR3 sequences, about 6% found once; its top ten account for just under 5%. Sequencing was performed on synovial fluid, either unsorted or a sorted T cell fraction (not recorded which). Source of these receptors: a male donor with ankylosing spondylitis.

This clonotype has at least ten counts. This chain uses TRBV20-1 with TRBJ2-1, with a possible D match to TRBD1 (6 bases). Per germline, CDR1 DFQATT and CDR2 SNEGSKA (reference sequence). Trimming shortened V by 5 bases and J by 5 bases, and 19 bases separated the two germline ends. The CDR3 loop spans 15 amino acids. DNA of the CDR3: TGCAGTGCTGACCCCTGGGGGCCAGCTGACAATGAGCAGTTCTTC. Its translation: CSADPWGPADNEQFF.

The table lists this clonotype with many counts. The rearrangement joins TRBV11-2 to TRBJ1-1; tentatively, D is TRBD1 (5 bases). CDR3 length equals 16 residues. Trimming cost V 1 base and J 9 bases, with 21 bases left between them. Germline V gene data show CDR1 as SGHAT and CDR2 as FQNNGV. In nucleotides, the CDR3 is TGTGCCAGCAGCTTAGTGGGTGGGGCCGGAACACTGAAAGCTTTCTTT. It translates to CASSLVGGAGTLKAFF.

The chain carries TRBV20-1 and TRBJ2-5; D call uncertain. V gave up 3 bases and J gave up 4 bases, with 9 bases separating them. The CDR3 spans 12 residues. The germline V gene encodes CDR1 DFQATT and CDR2 SNEGSKA (reference sequence). The CDR3 coding sequence is TGCAGTGCTAGGCAGGACCGAGAGACCCAGTACTTC. Translating it yields CSARQDRETQYF.

This clonotype was counted only a few times. The chain recombines TRBV6-1 with TRBJ2-3; D might be TRBD1 (6 bases). The length of the CDR3 is 16 residues. The ends were cut back, 7 bases at V and 0 bases at J, with 17 bases in the middle. Germline V lookup: CDR1 MNHNS, CDR2 SASEGT. The CDR3 reads CASTSLGAFSTDTQYF. The CDR3 DNA reads as TGTGCCAGCACCTCCCTGGGGGCATTTAGCACAGATACGCAGTATTTT.

This clonotype was picked up many times. The CDR3, as DNA: TGCAGCGTTGGATTGACCGGTTTTGAGACCCAGTACTTC. Protein sequence: CSVGLTGFETQYF. The V gene is TRBV29-1, the J gene TRBJ2-5; D remains ambiguous. The ends were cut back, 4 bases at V and 5 bases at J, with 14 bases in the middle. Germline assignment: CDR1 SQVTM and CDR2 ANQGSEA. This CDR3 is 13 amino acids long.

This rearrangement joins TRBV6-5 to TRBJ1-3, with a weak D call TRBD1 (5 bases). V was cut by 11 bases and J by 8 bases, with 13 bases left in between. Germline V gene sequence: CDR1 MNHEY, CDR2 SVGAGI. This CDR3 contains 11 residues. DNA for the CDR3: TGTGCCGTCCGCCGAGGGGACACCATATATTTT. This gives the protein CAVRRGDTIYF.

This sequence joins TRBV2 and TRBJ1-1; no clear D gene. This CDR3 spans 11 amino acids. Trimming cost V 3 bases and J 7 bases, with 6 bases left between them. Germline-derived CDR1 and CDR2 are SNHLY and FYNNEI. The CDR3 protein is CASSDEGEAFF. In DNA form, the CDR3 reads TGTGCCAGCAGTGACGAGGGTGAAGCTTTCTTT.

This clonotype was counted only a few times. V and J are TRBV5-1 and TRBJ1-4, with D perhaps TRBD1 (5 bases). Germline V CDR1 and CDR2: SGHRS, YFSETQ. V lost 1 base and J 6 bases, leaving 16 bases between the germline ends. The CDR3 contains 16 residues. The CDR3 bases are TGCGCCAGCAGCTTGATGGCAGCAGGGCCGCATGAAAAACTGTTTTTT. Translating gives CASSLMAAGPHEKLFF. Based on the CDR3 plus reference TRBV5-1 and TRBJ1-4, the full variable domain is KAGVTQTPRYLIKTRGQQVTLSCSPISGHRSVSWYQQTPGQGLQFLFEYFSETQRNKGNFPGRFSGRQFSNSRSEMNVSTLELGDSALYLCASSLMAAGPHEKLFFGSGTQLSVL.

This clonotype has at least ten counts. The chain is built from TRBV18 and TRBJ2-2; D ambiguous. V dropped 6 bases and J dropped 6 bases, with 20 bases sitting between them. This CDR3 is built from 16 residues. From germline, CDR1 is KGHSH and CDR2 LQKENI. The CDR3 region has the DNA TGTGCCAGCTCTTTCATCGGACCCCCGACACCCGGGGAGCTGTTTTTT. Its protein is CASSFIGPPTPGELFF. The full variable domain, in which reference TRBV18 and TRBJ2-2 provide the parts outside the CDR3, is NAGVMQNPRHLVRRRGQEARLRCSPMKGHSHVYWYRQLPEEGLKFMVYLQKENIIDESGMPKERFSAEFPKEGPSILRIQQVVRGDSAAYFCASSFIGPPTPGELFFGEGSRLTVL.

J is TRBJ2-7 and V is TRBV7-6; D remains ambiguous. The CDR3 is made up of 20 amino acids. Germline CDR1 reads SGHVS; CDR2 reads FNYEAQ. Trimming cost V 0 bases and J 3 bases, with 27 bases left between them. In nucleotides, the CDR3 is TGTGCCAGCAGCTTAGCGCGATCGGACCCCAAACGGTTTTCGAACTACGAGCAGTACTTC. As protein: CASSLARSDPKRFSNYEQYF.

This clonotype was observed a handful of times. The CDR3 sequence: CASSAGVQETQYF. The CDR3 nucleotides read TGTGCCAGCTCAGCCGGGGTTCAAGAGACCCAGTACTTC. The rearrangement uses TRBV18 and TRBJ2-5, with a weak D call TRBD2 (5 bases). The CDR3 length is 13 residues. The V end lost 5 bases, the J end lost 2 bases, and 9 bases lay between the germline ends. Per germline, CDR1 KGHSH and CDR2 LQKENI.

There are many counts of this clonotype. The chain joins TRBV20-1 to TRBJ2-1; the D gene is possibly TRBD1 (6 bases). V gave up 2 bases and J gave up 4 bases, with 18 bases separating them. Looked up from germline, CDR1 is DFQATT and CDR2 is SNEGSKA (reference sequence). This CDR3 has 16 amino acids. CDR3 amino acids: CSARTQTGFPYNEQFF. Here the CDR3 DNA reads TGCAGTGCTAGAACCCAAACAGGGTTTCCATACAATGAGCAGTTCTTC.

There are many counts of this clonotype. The chain couples TRBV20-1 to TRBJ2-5, with 14 bases lining up with TRBD2. Germline CDR1 is DFQATT and CDR2 is SNEGSKA (reference sequence). The CDR3 is 15 amino acids. V lost 2 bases to trimming and J lost 4 bases; unmatched junction nucleotides: 3. The CDR3 region is CSARLGLAGVETQYF. The CDR3 DNA sequence: TGCAGTGCTAGACTGGGACTAGCGGGAGTAGAGACCCAGTACTTC.

This clonotype was counted many times. The J gene is TRBJ1-1, the V gene TRBV7-9; D uncertain. V lost 1 base and J 0 bases, leaving 6 bases between the germline ends. The CDR3 consists of 14 residues. Germline-derived CDR1 and CDR2 are SEHNR and FQNEAQ (reference sequence). The CDR3 bases are TGTGCCAGCAGCTTAGGTCTGGTGAACACTGAAGCTTTCTTT. Protein: CASSLGLVNTEAFF.

This clonotype was seen ten or more times. This chain links TRBV12-5 with TRBJ2-2; D is unresolved. The CDR3 totals 11 residues. CDR1 and CDR2 (germline): LGHNT, FRNRAP. V shed 2 bases and J shed 7 bases, with 2 bases lying between them. CDR3 sequence (DNA): TGTGCTAGTGGTTTGTACGGGGAGCTGTTTTTT. Translation gives CASGLYGELFF.

This clonotype was detected many times. The chain carries TRBV6-5 and TRBJ2-7; D unresolved. Per the germline V gene, CDR1 is MNHEY and CDR2 is SVGAGI. This CDR3 is 15 amino acids long. V was pared by 0 bases and J by 2 bases, with 11 bases between. The CDR3 DNA is TGTGCCAGCAGTTACTCGGCAAAAACAACCTACGAGCAGTACTTC. As protein: CASSYSAKTTYEQYF.

The genes are TRBV19 and TRBJ2-4; TRBD1 aligns across 8 bases. V was pared by 6 bases and J by 7 bases, with 8 bases of the junction left unmatched. This CDR3 region has 14 residues. In germline, CDR1 is LNHDA, CDR2 SQIVND (reference sequence). CDR3 DNA: TGTGCCAGTAGAGACAGGGGCACGGAGAACATTCAGTACTTC. Amino acid sequence: CASRDRGTENIQYF.

This clonotype was counted many times. The chain combines TRBV20-1 with TRBJ2-1; TRBD1 matches 7 bases. The CDR3 sequence is 12 residues long. Germline V gives CDR1 DFQATT, CDR2 SNEGSKA (reference sequence). Germline trimming cut 6 bases from V and 10 bases from J; bases unmatched to any gene: 9. The CDR3 spells CSASATGEEQFF. The CDR3 DNA follows: TGCAGTGCAAGCGCCACAGGGGAGGAGCAGTTCTTC.

The chain combines TRBV7-9 with TRBJ2-3, with D perhaps matching TRBD2 (5 bases). Trimming pared 1 base from V and 2 bases from J, leaving 13 bases between. Germline loops: CDR1 SEHNR, CDR2 FQNEAQ (reference sequence). CDR3 length: 16 residues. CDR3 region: CASSLVVSGDTDTQYF. Here the CDR3 DNA reads TGTGCCAGCAGCTTAGTTGTGAGCGGAGACACAGATACGCAGTATTTT.

The chain links TRBV6-5 to TRBJ2-7; D may be TRBD2 (6 bases). The CDR3 spans 14 residues. Germline CDR1 and CDR2: MNHEY and SVGAGI. V was cut by 0 bases and J by 3 bases, with 9 bases left in between. The CDR3: CASSYSEGIYEQYF. The DNA of the CDR3 is TGTGCCAGCAGTTACTCGGAGGGAATCTACGAGCAGTACTTC.

The table lists this clonotype with a count of one. This sequence may be a read error, since a much larger clone differs from it by one base. The chain uses TRBV3-1 and TRBJ2-1; D remains unclear. Germline V CDR1 and CDR2: LGHDT, YNNKEL (reference sequence). CDR3 length: 15 residues. CDR3: CASSKDILVVNEQFF. The DNA for the CDR3 is TGTGCCAGCAGCAAAGATATCCTAGTCGTCAATGAGCAGTTCTTC.